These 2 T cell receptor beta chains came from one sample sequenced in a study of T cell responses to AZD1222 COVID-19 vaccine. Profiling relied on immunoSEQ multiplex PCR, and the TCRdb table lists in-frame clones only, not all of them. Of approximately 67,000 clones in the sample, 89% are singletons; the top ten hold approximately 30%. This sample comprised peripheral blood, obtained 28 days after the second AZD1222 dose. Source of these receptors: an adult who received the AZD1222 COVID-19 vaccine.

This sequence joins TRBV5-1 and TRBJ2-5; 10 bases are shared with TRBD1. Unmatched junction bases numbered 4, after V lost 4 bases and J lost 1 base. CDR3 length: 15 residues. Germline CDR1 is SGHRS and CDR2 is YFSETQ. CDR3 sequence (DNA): TGCGCCAGCAGCCGGGACAGGGGATTCCAAGAGACCCAGTACTTC. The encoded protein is CASSRDRGFQETQYF.

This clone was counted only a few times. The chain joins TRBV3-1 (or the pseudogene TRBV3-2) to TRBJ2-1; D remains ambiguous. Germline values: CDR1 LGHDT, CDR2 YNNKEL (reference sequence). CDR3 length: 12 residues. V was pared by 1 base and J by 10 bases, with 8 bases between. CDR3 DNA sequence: TGTGCCAGCAGCCAAGCTAGGCGCGAGCAGTTCTTC. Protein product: CASSQARREQFF.